These 3 T cell receptor beta chains came from one sample sequenced in a study of CXCR3-negative and CXCR3-positive naive CD8 T cells. General study findings and limits: Compared with CXCR3-negative naive cells, CXCR3-positive naive cells showed more hydrophobic TRB CDR3s.

Through 5' RACE with UMI labels, the TRB cDNA libraries were prepared. TCRdb reprocessed the 5' RACE reads, keeping one entry per CDR3 protein, no DNA. In total, the table holds over 5,000 distinct CDR3 sequences. These receptors' targets are unknown. Sequenced material: naive CXCR3+ CD8+ T cells from blood. The subset here: CD45RO-CCR7+CD27+CD95- naive CD8+ T cells expressing CXCR3 (TNR3+). The origin of the receptors is a human donor in good health. Some clones in this sample may be carry-over from other donors' samples.

J is TRBJ2-1 and V is TRBV7-3; TCRdb outputs TRBD2, but without DNA this stays unchecked. The CDR3 spans 19 residues. Germline values: CDR1 SGHTA, CDR2 FQGTGA. The CDR3 sequence is CASSLIPAGADRSYNEQFF.

This clonotype is deemed medium-sized by its frequency. This chain links TRBV4-1 with TRBJ2-2; lacking DNA, the TRBD2 call made by TCRdb goes unchecked. CDR1 and CDR2 (germline): MGHRA, YSYEKL. The CDR3 loop spans 15 amino acids. The chain's CDR3 is CASSRLAGATGELFF.

The chain recombines TRBV5-6 with TRBJ2-7. Germline-derived CDR1 and CDR2 are SGHDT and YYEEEE. The CDR3 spans 12 residues. The CDR3 sequence is CASSRRAYEQYF.